These 10 T cell receptor beta chains originate from one sample sequenced in a study of blood T cell repertoires in COVID-19. Produced via immunoSEQ multiplex PCR; TCRdb's table is partial and in-frame only. This table has under 350,000 clones, roughly 80% appearing once. The sequenced sample consisted of peripheral blood. These receptors all come from a man aged 55 to 70 who had recovered from COVID-19.

The chain recombines TRBV6-2 or TRBV6-3 with TRBJ2-5; possibly TRBD1 for D (6 bases). This CDR3 region has 15 residues. Germline CDR1 MNHEY, CDR2 SVGEGT. V gave up 2 bases and J gave up 0 bases, with 10 bases separating them. The DNA of the CDR3 is TGTGCCAGCAGTTACGTAGGGGGAAACCAAGAGACCCAGTACTTC. This sequence encodes CASSYVGGNQETQYF.

This chain links TRBV3-1 (or the pseudogene TRBV3-2) with TRBJ1-2; 7 bases fit TRBD1. Losses at the gene ends were 4 bases for V and 3 bases for J; bases not matched to a gene: 2. CDR1 is LGHDT, CDR2 YNNKEL, per germline (reference sequence). The CDR3 loop spans 13 amino acids. The CDR3 DNA reads as TGTGCCAGCAGCCGGACAGGCTACTATGGCTACACCTTC. It is translated as CASSRTGYYGYTF.

This chain connects TRBV3-1 (or the pseudogene TRBV3-2) to TRBJ1-1, with D perhaps TRBD1 (6 bases). Trimming shortened V by 2 bases and J by 5 bases, and 9 bases separated the two germline ends. CDR1 is LGHDT and CDR2 is YNNKEL in the germline V gene (reference sequence). The CDR3 runs to 13 residues. The CDR3, as DNA: TGTGCCAGCAGCCAATCAGGGGTAACTGAAGCTTTCTTT. Amino acids: CASSQSGVTEAFF.

The chain recombines TRBV7-2 with TRBJ1-4; 8 positions match TRBD1. The germline gives CDR1 SGHTA, CDR2 FQGNSA. V shed 2 bases, J shed 3 bases, and the junction held 8 bases outside the gene matches. The CDR3 has 17 residues. DNA of the CDR3: TGTGCCAGCAGCTTAAGGGGACAGGTCCTAGCTAATGAAAAACTGTTTTTT. Translation gives CASSLRGQVLANEKLFF.

This chain joins TRBV9 and TRBJ2-3; 8 nucleotides line up with TRBD2. Germline-derived CDR1 and CDR2 are SGDLS and YYNGEE. Germline trimming cut 1 base from V and 2 bases from J; bases unmatched to any gene: 3. CDR3 length equals 15 residues. CDR3 loop: CASSVSGGPTDTQYF. For the CDR3, the DNA is TGTGCCAGCAGCGTAAGCGGGGGACCCACAGATACGCAGTATTTT.

In its sample, this clone was seen a few times. The genes are TRBV2 and TRBJ2-7; TRBD1 aligns across 9 bases. Germline loops: CDR1 SNHLY, CDR2 FYNNEI. V shed 2 bases, J shed 6 bases, and the junction held 11 bases outside the gene matches. This CDR3 is built from 16 residues. CDR3 coding DNA: TGTGCCAGCAGTGAACGCGGGACAGGGTATCTTGGCGAGCAGTACTTC. It translates to CASSERGTGYLGEQYF.

This chain uses TRBV30 with TRBJ2-6, with D possibly being TRBD1 (6 bases). Germline assignment: CDR1 GTSNPN and CDR2 SVGIG (reference sequence). The CDR3 runs 15 residues. The V end lost 5 bases, the J end lost 4 bases, and 15 bases lay between the germline ends. The CDR3 DNA sequence: TGTGCCTGGGCCACAGGGTTTTCGGGGGCCAACGTCCTGACTTTC. It translates to CAWATGFSGANVLTF.

The chain carries TRBV30 and TRBJ2-3, with a possible D match to TRBD1 (5 bases). Germline values: CDR1 GTSNPN, CDR2 SVGIG (reference sequence). The CDR3 consists of 15 residues. V lost 4 bases and J 0 bases, leaving 14 bases between the germline ends. The CDR3 here is CAWTRKRQSTDTQYF. The CDR3 nucleotides are TGTGCCTGGACCCGAAAACGACAGAGCACAGATACGCAGTATTTT.

The chain is built from TRBV5-4 and TRBJ2-2, with D possibly being TRBD1 (5 bases). CDR1 is SGHNT and CDR2 is YYREEE in the germline V gene (reference sequence). Trimming cost V 0 bases and J 1 base, with 7 bases left between them. CDR3 length: 15 amino acids. Written as DNA, the CDR3 is TGTGCCAGCAGCTTGGGTAGGGGGAACACCGGGGAGCTGTTTTTT. Residues: CASSLGRGNTGELFF.

This chain joins TRBV6-5 and TRBJ2-7; TRBD1 might be the D (6 bases). Looked up from germline, CDR1 is MNHEY and CDR2 is SVGAGI. With 0 bases removed from V and 6 bases from J, the gap between germline ends came to 12 bases. This CDR3 comprises 14 residues. The CDR3 DNA reads TGTGCCAGCAGTTACTCGACCACAGGGACCGAGCAGTACTTC. Its protein product is CASSYSTTGTEQYF.